Following are 29 T cell receptor beta chains from one sample sequenced in a study of blood T cell repertoires in COVID-19. Data came from immunoSEQ multiplex PCR; TCRdb stores just in-frame clones and leaves some out. The data show approximately 110,000 clones, roughly 80% seen once. Specimen: peripheral blood. All receptors derive from a human donor in a cohort sampled during active or convalescent COVID-19.

The chain links TRBV6-6 to TRBJ2-7; D is ambiguous. V was shortened by 2 bases and J by 6 bases, with 5 bases between the two germline ends. The length of the CDR3 is 11 residues. CDR1 MNHNY and CDR2 SVGAGI come from the germline V gene (reference sequence). CDR3 in DNA: TGTGCCAGCAGTTACCGAGGCGAGCAGTACTTC. Protein product: CASSYRGEQYF.

This clone was counted once. This chain connects TRBV7-9 to TRBJ1-1; TRBD1 matches at 8 bases. The CDR3 contains 15 residues. V lost 7 bases and J lost 4; bases outside the gene matches: 11. Germline V lookup: CDR1 SEHNR, CDR2 FQNEAQ (reference sequence). Here the CDR3 reads CASTQDRAVGTEAFF. DNA of the CDR3: TGTGCCAGCACCCAGGACAGGGCGGTCGGCACTGAAGCTTTCTTT.

The rearrangement joins TRBV5-1 to TRBJ2-7; TRBD1 matches at 9 bases. CDR1 and CDR2 from the germline V gene are SGHRS and YFSETQ. The CDR3 contains 14 residues. Trimming at V came to 7 bases and at J to 6 bases, leaving 11 bases not matched to a gene. The CDR3 sequence is CASSEGTGYGEQYF. CDR3 coding DNA: TGCGCCAGCTCCGAGGGGACAGGGTACGGCGAGCAGTACTTC.

This chain connects TRBV28 to TRBJ1-1; D might be TRBD1 (6 bases). V was cut by 6 bases and J by 8 bases, with 10 bases left in between. This CDR3 has 11 residues. The germline CDR1 and CDR2 sequences are MDHEN and SYDVKM. The CDR3 sequence is CASRLQGEAFF. CDR3 nucleotide sequence: TGTGCCAGCAGGTTACAGGGCGAAGCTTTCTTT.

V usage is TRBV21-1 and J usage is TRBJ1-6; the table assigns TRBD1, which was not confirmed against the DNA. TRBV21-1 counts as a pseudogene. The CDR3 is made up of 16 amino acids. The CDR3 sequence is CASSIDRDPYNSPLHF. The CDR3 bases are TGTGCCAGCAGCATCGACAGGGATCCCTATAATTCACCCCTCCACTTT.

The CDR3 loop reads CASGPLPVAGVRETQYF. The CDR3 DNA sequence: TGTGCTAGTGGCCCCCTCCCGGTAGCGGGGGTCAGAGAGACCCAGTACTTC. The genes are TRBV12-5 and TRBJ2-5; 9 bases fit TRBD2. Germline loops: CDR1 LGHNT, CDR2 FRNRAP. The CDR3 runs to 17 residues. V shed 6 bases and J 4 bases; nucleotides not matched to a gene: 15.

The chain employs TRBV18 and TRBJ1-6; D not certain. Germline V CDR1 and CDR2: KGHSH, LQKENI. The CDR3 runs 18 residues. V dropped 2 bases and J dropped 0 bases, with 14 bases sitting between them. Written as DNA, the CDR3 is TGTGCCAGCTCACCATTCGGCCCGGGTAGCTCCTATAATTCACCCCTCCACTTT. It translates to CASSPFGPGSSYNSPLHF.

The chain employs TRBV28 and TRBJ1-5; TRBD1 matches 8 bases. V shed 2 bases and J 0 bases; nucleotides not matched to a gene: 6. The CDR3 extends over 17 amino acids. The germline gives CDR1 MDHEN, CDR2 SYDVKM. This CDR3 reads CASSLGQGTNSNQPQHF. CDR3 nucleotides: TGTGCCAGCAGTTTAGGACAGGGCACCAATAGCAATCAGCCCCAGCATTTT.

A few counts support this clone. The gene calls are TRBV25-1 and TRBJ2-5; D perhaps matches TRBD2 (6 bases). V lost 11 bases and J 7 bases, leaving 17 bases between the germline ends. The germline V gene has CDR1 MGHDK and CDR2 SYGVNS. The CDR3 spans 12 residues. The CDR3 is CASHRGVGTQYF. Here the CDR3 DNA reads TGTGCCTCCCACCGCGGGGTGGGGACCCAGTACTTC.

This clone has just one count. The V gene is TRBV5-4, the J gene TRBJ2-3; TRBD2 matches 9 bases. Unmatched junction bases numbered 2, after V lost 3 bases and J lost 0 bases. The CDR3 totals 15 residues. Germline V gene lookup returns CDR1 SGHNT and CDR2 YYREEE (reference sequence). CDR3 bases: TGTGCCAGCAGCTGGCGGGAGGGTAGCACAGATACGCAGTATTTT. It specifies CASSWREGSTDTQYF.

The table lists this clone with a few counts. The chain links TRBV27 to TRBJ1-2; 8 bases are shared with TRBD1. Germline V gene sequence: CDR1 MNHEY, CDR2 SMNVEV (reference sequence). V dropped 3 bases and J dropped 7; count of bases not matched to a gene: 4. This CDR3 has 13 residues. The CDR3 nucleotides are TGTGCCAGCAGTTTCCTCGACAGGGGTGGCTACACCTTC. Its translation: CASSFLDRGGYTF.

The J gene is TRBJ2-1, the V gene TRBV6-1, with D tentatively TRBD1 (5 bases). CDR3 size: 13 residues. Germline V gene sequence: CDR1 MNHNS, CDR2 SASEGT. V was clipped by 6 bases and J by 6 bases, with 12 bases between them. CDR3 protein: CASSPDSPNEQFF. The CDR3 DNA reads TGTGCCAGCAGCCCTGACAGCCCCAATGAGCAGTTCTTC.

The CDR3 is CASSQGQDYNEQFF. In nucleotides, the CDR3 is TGTGCCAGCTCACAGGGACAGGACTACAATGAGCAGTTCTTC. This chain connects TRBV18 to TRBJ2-1; the match to TRBD1 covers 8 bases. The V gene's germline CDR1 is KGHSH and CDR2 LQKENI. V was pared by 4 bases and J by 3 bases, with 2 bases of the junction left unmatched. The CDR3 extends over 14 amino acids.

This chain uses TRBV19 with TRBJ2-2, with a tentative D call TRBD2 (6 bases). The germline gives CDR1 LNHDA, CDR2 SQIVND (reference sequence). V lost 10 bases and J 1 base, leaving 19 bases between the germline ends. This CDR3 is 16 amino acids long. Written as DNA, the CDR3 is TGTGCCACCCCGGTTGGAGGGAATAGGAACACCGGGGAGCTGTTTTTT. This sequence encodes CATPVGGNRNTGELFF.

V gene TRBV27 combines with J gene TRBJ2-3; D is unclear. Germline V CDR1 and CDR2: MNHEY, SMNVEV (reference sequence). The length of the CDR3 is 15 residues. V lost 3 bases, J lost 3 bases, and 13 bases lay in between. Written as DNA, the CDR3 is TGTGCCAGCAGTTTTATAAGCCCGAGTACAGATACGCAGTATTTT. Its protein product is CASSFISPSTDTQYF.

The chain recombines TRBV5-4 with TRBJ1-2; D might be TRBD1 (6 bases). CDR1 is SGHNT, CDR2 YYREEE, per germline (reference sequence). This CDR3 is 13 amino acids long. Trimming removed 6 bases from V and 3 bases from J, with 12 bases in between. CDR3 in DNA: TGTGCCAGCACCCTCAACAGGGACTATGGCTACACCTTC. Encoded protein: CASTLNRDYGYTF.

The rearrangement uses TRBV28 and TRBJ2-1; tentatively, D is TRBD2 (5 bases). Germline CDR1 MDHEN, CDR2 SYDVKM. The CDR3 loop spans 11 amino acids. The CDR3 nucleotides read TGTTCCCGCGGGCTGTACAATGAGCAGTTCTTC. Encoded protein: CSRGLYNEQFF. The complete variable domain, with remaining parts taken from reference TRBV28 and TRBJ2-1, reads DVKVTQSSRYLVKRTGEKVFLECVQDMDHENMFWYRQDPGLGLRLIYFSYDVKMKEKGDIPEGYSVSREKKERFSLILESASTNQTSMYLCSRGLYNEQFFGPGTRLTVL.

The chain employs TRBV4-2 and TRBJ1-5; 7 bases match TRBD1. V lost 0 bases, J lost 1 base, and 12 bases stayed unmatched. This CDR3 has 19 residues. Germline V CDR1 and CDR2: LGHNA, YNFKEQ. CDR3 coding DNA: TGTGCCAGCAGCCAAGATAGTACGAGAGGGGGCATGAGCAATCAGCCCCAGCATTTT. Translated, it gives CASSQDSTRGGMSNQPQHF.

This clone was counted a single time. The genes are TRBV7-2 and TRBJ1-5; D remains unclear. This CDR3 contains 14 residues. The germline V gene encodes CDR1 SGHTA and CDR2 FQGNSA. V lost 2 bases and J lost 4, with 9 bases in between. This CDR3 reads CASSLYSVNQPQHF. CDR3 DNA sequence: TGTGCCAGCAGCTTATACAGTGTGAATCAGCCCCAGCATTTT.

The chain links TRBV9 to TRBJ2-1; 12 bases agree with TRBD2. V dropped 0 bases and J dropped 9; count of bases not matched to a gene: 10. This CDR3 has 17 amino acids. The germline V gene has CDR1 SGDLS and CDR2 YYNGEE. Written as DNA, the CDR3 is TGTGCCAGCAGCGTAGCTAATCGACTAGCGGGAGATGCTGAGCAGTTCTTC. It encodes CASSVANRLAGDAEQFF.

The chain uses TRBV28 and TRBJ1-5; 11 bases align to TRBD1. Germline assignment: CDR1 MDHEN and CDR2 SYDVKM. Unmatched junction bases numbered 6, after V lost 4 bases and J lost 7 bases. The CDR3 totals 15 residues. The CDR3 region is CASSYAGTGGQPQHF. DNA of the CDR3: TGTGCCAGCAGTTACGCCGGGACAGGGGGACAGCCCCAGCATTTT.

The chain links TRBV30 to TRBJ2-2; 7 nucleotides line up with TRBD1. CDR3 length: 12 amino acids. Per the germline V gene, CDR1 is GTSNPN and CDR2 is SVGIG (reference sequence). V was clipped by 3 bases and J by 8 bases; unmatched bases: 3. The CDR3 protein is CAWSAGGGELFF. In nucleotides, the CDR3 is TGTGCCTGGAGCGCAGGGGGTGGGGAGCTGTTTTTT. Full variable domain (remainder filled in from reference TRBV30 and TRBJ2-2): SQTIHQWPATLVQPVGSPLSLECTVEGTSNPNLYWYRQAAGRGLQLLFYSVGIGQISSEVPQNLSASRPQDRQFILSSKKLLLSDSGFYLCAWSAGGGELFFGEGSRLTVL.

The V call is TRBV11-2, the J call TRBJ2-1, with TRBD2 matching 7 bases. The germline CDR1 and CDR2 sequences are SGHAT and FQNNGV. This CDR3 is 16 amino acids long. V gave up 5 bases and J gave up 5 bases; unmatched junction bases: 12. This CDR3 is CASSPFGGGINNEQFF. For the CDR3, the DNA is TGTGCCAGCAGCCCCTTTGGGGGGGGGATAAACAATGAGCAGTTCTTC.

The V and J genes are TRBV20-1 and TRBJ1-6; 7 bases align to TRBD1. Per the germline V gene, CDR1 is DFQATT and CDR2 is SNEGSKA (reference sequence). CDR3 size: 14 residues. The V segment lost 3 bases and the J segment 12 bases; nucleotides outside the gene matches: 11. Here the CDR3 DNA reads TGCAGTGCTAGTCAGGGGGTCGATCGAAGACCCCTCCACTTT. This encodes CSASQGVDRRPLHF.

This chain connects TRBV29-1 to TRBJ2-3; 7 nucleotides match TRBD1. The V gene end was trimmed by 3 bases and the J gene end by 4 bases; junction bases not matched to a gene: 4. Germline CDR1 SQVTM, CDR2 ANQGSEA. The CDR3 runs to 13 residues. CDR3: CSVENRGADTQYF. CDR3 nucleotides: TGCAGCGTTGAGAACAGGGGTGCAGATACGCAGTATTTT.

CDR3 amino acids: CASSYSRQGKHSNQPQHF. DNA of the CDR3: TGTGCCAGCAGTTACTCCCGACAGGGTAAGCATAGCAATCAGCCCCAGCATTTT. The rearrangement joins TRBV6-2 or TRBV6-3 to TRBJ1-5; 7 bases are shared with TRBD1. Trimming took 0 bases from V and 0 from J; bases not matched to a gene: 8. Germline lookup yields CDR1 MNHEY and CDR2 SVGEGT. The CDR3 is 18 amino acids.

The DNA for the CDR3 is TGTGCCAGCTCACCGCTCCTAGCGGGAGTCGGATCCACAGATACGCAGTATTTT. Translated: CASSPLLAGVGSTDTQYF. The V call is TRBV18, the J call TRBJ2-3, with 10 bases matching TRBD2. V lost 3 bases and J lost 2; bases outside the gene matches: 11. The CDR3 is 18 residues long. Germline V gene lookup returns CDR1 KGHSH and CDR2 LQKENI.

The chain combines TRBV4-3 with TRBJ1-2; 9 nucleotides line up with TRBD1. CDR3 length: 16 amino acids. CDR1 LGHNA and CDR2 YSLEER come from the germline V gene. Trimming at V came to 2 bases and at J to 7 bases, leaving 11 bases not matched to a gene. CDR3 coding DNA: TGCGCCAGCAGCCAACCCGGGACAGGGACGTCGAGTGGCTACACCTTC. Protein: CASSQPGTGTSSGYTF.

A few counts support this clone. The chain links TRBV27 to TRBJ1-2; tentative D call: TRBD1 (5 bases). This CDR3 is built from 13 residues. The germline V and J ends were trimmed by 5 bases and 5 bases, with 12 bases remaining between them. Germline V CDR1 and CDR2: MNHEY, SMNVEV (reference sequence). CDR3 protein: CASSPRAAYGYTF. The CDR3 coding sequence is TGTGCCAGCAGTCCCAGGGCCGCGTATGGCTACACCTTC.